What follows is one T cell receptor beta chain and its context. Its antigen is as yet unknown. The test was conducted at deep level. Generated by immunoSEQ multiplex PCR, the TCRdb table keeps only in-frame clones and is missing some. This repertoire shows hundreds of thousands of clones, 90% to 97% found once; its top ten account for 0.11%. CD45RO-negative, CCR7-selected cells formed the naive CD8 fraction, which excluded terminally differentiated effector memory CD45RA+ cells. Donors, healthy HIV-negative adults, lacked recent acute infections or vaccinations. The data were obtained in a study of shared clonotypes between healthy human individuals. Study summary: Three CD4 naive, three CD4 memory, two CD8 naive and one CD8 memory plate were used per donor. Study results and caveats: Sequencing depth was expected to affect clonotype sharing among donors.

Trimming removed 1 base at V and 5 bases at J, with 6 bases between. CDR1 is MDHEN and CDR2 is SYDVKM in the germline V gene. This CDR3 contains 13 residues. Sequencing was done on a sample of naive CD8+ T cells sorted from blood. The chain employs TRBV28 and TRBJ1-5, with D hard to call. This clonotype was sampled from a woman under 40 in good health. The CDR3 DNA sequence: TGTGCCAGCAGTTTATTGAGGGATCAGCCCCAGCATTTT. Translating gives CASSLLRDQPQHF.